One and the same sample provided the 12 T cell receptor beta chains below, sequenced in a study of identical twins. TCRdb passed the 5' RACE reads through MiXCR, listing each CDR3 protein once. Among fewer than 900,000 distinct CDR3 sequences, 20% to 25% were seen once, and the ten largest hold roughly 4%. The data were also submitted as part of a second study, on T cells expressing NK-cell markers.

The sample consisted of PBMCs. These receptors were taken from a woman aged 18 to 35 in good health.

The V and J genes are TRBV12-3 or TRBV12-4 and TRBJ2-7; 10 bases match TRBD2. The CDR3 consists of 14 residues. With V trimmed by 4 bases and J by 7 bases, 7 bases remained unmatched. This CDR3 reads CASSSSGRVQEQYF. The CDR3 region has the DNA TGTGCCAGCAGTTCTAGCGGGAGAGTACAGGAGCAGTACTTC.

The V and J genes are TRBV29-1 and TRBJ1-2, with 7 bases identical to TRBD1. The CDR3 spans 14 residues. The V and J ends lost 5 bases and 7 bases, in that order; junction bases with no gene match: 13. Germline V gene sequence: CDR1 SQVTM, CDR2 ANQGSEA. The CDR3 DNA is TGCAGCGTTCCGCCACTAGGGACAGTGGTTGGCTACACCTTC. It encodes CSVPPLGTVVGYTF. Drawing the rest from reference TRBV29-1 and TRBJ1-2, the complete variable domain is SAVISQKPSRDICQRGTSLTIQCQVDSQVTMMFWYRQQPGQSLTLIATANQGSEATYESGFVIDKFPISRPNLTFSTLTVSNMSPEDSSIYLCSVPPLGTVVGYTFGSGTRLTVV.

This clonotype has at least ten counts. This chain connects TRBV10-3 to TRBJ2-2, with 9 nucleotides matching TRBD1. The CDR3 sequence is 14 residues long. Germline trimming cut 9 bases from V and 5 bases from J; bases unmatched to any gene: 7. In germline, CDR1 is ENHRY, CDR2 SYGVKD. In nucleotides, the CDR3 is TGTGCCATACCGGGACAGGGTGTGACCGGGGAGCTGTTTTTT. Its protein product is CAIPGQGVTGELFF.

V gene TRBV7-9 combines with J gene TRBJ2-1, with D possibly TRBD2 on 6 matching bases. The CDR3 is made up of 12 amino acids. Looked up from germline, CDR1 is SEHNR and CDR2 is FQNEAQ (reference sequence). V was shortened by 10 bases and J by 6 bases, with 13 bases between the two germline ends. The CDR3 DNA reads as TGTGCCATTTCGGGAGCCAGCAATGAGCAGTTCTTC. Translated, it gives CAISGASNEQFF. Full variable domain (missing parts from reference TRBV7-9 and TRBJ2-1): DTGVSQNPRHKITKRGQNVTFRCDPISEHNRLYWYRQTLGQGPEFLTYFQNEAQLEKSRLLSDRFSAERPKGSFSTLEIQRTEQGDSAMYLCAISGASNEQFFGPGTRLTVL.

The chain is built from TRBV10-3 and TRBJ2-7, with 7 bases matching TRBD1. The V and J ends lost 3 bases and 4 bases, in that order; junction bases with no gene match: 3. This CDR3 region has 13 residues. Germline V gene data show CDR1 as ENHRY and CDR2 as SYGVKD. This chain's CDR3 is CAISDTGVYEQYF. The CDR3 DNA reads as TGTGCCATCAGTGACACAGGGGTGTACGAGCAGTACTTC.

This clonotype has a handful of counts. The chain has TRBV6-1 and TRBJ2-4; TRBD2 matches at 10 bases. The CDR3 runs to 14 residues. Trimming removed 6 bases from V and 14 bases from J; junction bases left unmatched: 13. The germline V gene encodes CDR1 MNHNS and CDR2 SASEGT. The CDR3 sequence is CASRMGPSGRVEYF. In DNA form, the CDR3 reads TGTGCCAGCAGGATGGGGCCTAGCGGGAGAGTTGAGTACTTC.

This clonotype turned up a few times. This chain connects TRBV5-6 to TRBJ2-1, with D tentatively TRBD2 (5 bases). The V end lost 4 bases, the J end lost 5 bases, and 10 bases lay between the germline ends. Germline values: CDR1 SGHDT, CDR2 YYEEEE. The CDR3 has 13 residues. CDR3 amino acids: CASSTRWHNEQFF. The CDR3 DNA follows: TGTGCCAGCAGCACTAGATGGCACAATGAGCAGTTCTTC.

The chain carries TRBV12-3 or TRBV12-4 and TRBJ2-2, with TRBD1 matching over 9 bases. After removal of 5 bases from V and 2 bases from J, the junction contained 3 bases not matched to a gene. The CDR3 loop spans 15 amino acids. The CDR3 region is CASSRDRVNTGELFF. The CDR3 region has the DNA TGTGCCAGCAGTAGGGACAGGGTTAACACCGGGGAGCTGTTTTTT.

This chain links TRBV7-9 with TRBJ2-2; tentatively, D is TRBD1 (6 bases). The CDR3 length is 13 residues. The germline CDR1 and CDR2 sequences are SEHNR and FQNEAQ (reference sequence). Trimming shortened V by 7 bases and J by 2 bases, and 8 bases separated the two germline ends. Here the CDR3 DNA reads TGTGCCAGCAAGGGGACAAACACCGGGGAGCTGTTTTTT. This codes for CASKGTNTGELFF.

The V gene is TRBV20-1, the J gene TRBJ2-5; 10 bases align to TRBD1. Germline V gene sequence: CDR1 DFQATT, CDR2 SNEGSKA (reference sequence). V gave up 6 bases and J gave up 4 bases; unmatched junction bases: 5. There are 13 residues in the CDR3. The CDR3 nucleotides read TGCAGTGCGAGGGACAGGGGCGTAGAGACCCAGTACTTC. Translating it yields CSARDRGVETQYF.

The table lists this clonotype with a few counts. The DNA of the CDR3 is TGTGCCAGCTCGGGACTAGCGGGAAGGGCCCTCTCTTACAATGAGCAGTTCTTC. Amino acids: CASSGLAGRALSYNEQFF. This sequence joins TRBV6-2 or TRBV6-3 and TRBJ2-1; 13 bases match TRBD2. The germline V gene encodes CDR1 MNHEY and CDR2 SVGEGT. V lost 8 bases and J lost 4; bases outside the gene matches: 14. The CDR3 is 18 residues long.

Ten or more counts support this clonotype. The V and J genes are TRBV20-1 and TRBJ2-1; 9 bases map to TRBD2. With 5 bases clipped from V and 10 bases from J, the junction kept 12 bases outside the gene matches. CDR1 and CDR2 (germline): DFQATT, SNEGSKA (reference sequence). The CDR3 is made up of 14 amino acids. The CDR3 DNA follows: TGCAGTGCTTTAGGGGCTAGCGGGACCCGGGAGCAGTTCTTC. Its protein is CSALGASGTREQFF.